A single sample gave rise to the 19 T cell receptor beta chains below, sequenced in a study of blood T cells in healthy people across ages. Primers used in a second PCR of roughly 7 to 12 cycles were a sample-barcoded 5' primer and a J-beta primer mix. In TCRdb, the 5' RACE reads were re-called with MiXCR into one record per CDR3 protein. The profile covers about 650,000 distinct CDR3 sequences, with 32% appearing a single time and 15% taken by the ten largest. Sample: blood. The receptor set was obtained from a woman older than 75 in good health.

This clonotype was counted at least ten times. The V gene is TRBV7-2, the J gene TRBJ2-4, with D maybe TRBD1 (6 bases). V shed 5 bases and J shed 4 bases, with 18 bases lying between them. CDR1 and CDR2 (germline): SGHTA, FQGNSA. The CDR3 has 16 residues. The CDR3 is CASSLFGQTSKNIQYF. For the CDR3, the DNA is TGTGCCAGCAGCCTCTTCGGACAGACCTCTAAAAACATTCAGTACTTC.

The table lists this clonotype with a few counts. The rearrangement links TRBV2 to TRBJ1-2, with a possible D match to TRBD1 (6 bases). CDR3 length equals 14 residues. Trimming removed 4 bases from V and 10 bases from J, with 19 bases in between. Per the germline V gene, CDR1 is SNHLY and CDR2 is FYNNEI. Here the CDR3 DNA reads TGTGCCAGCAGTGGACTACAGGGTTTCTTGACCTACACCTTC. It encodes CASSGLQGFLTYTF.

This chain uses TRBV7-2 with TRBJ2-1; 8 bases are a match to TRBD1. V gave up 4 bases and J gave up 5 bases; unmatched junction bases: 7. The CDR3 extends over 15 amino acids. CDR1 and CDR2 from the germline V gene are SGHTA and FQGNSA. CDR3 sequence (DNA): TGTGCCAGCAGCTCCAGGGGGCGGATGGACAATGAGCAGTTCTTC. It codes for CASSSRGRMDNEQFF.

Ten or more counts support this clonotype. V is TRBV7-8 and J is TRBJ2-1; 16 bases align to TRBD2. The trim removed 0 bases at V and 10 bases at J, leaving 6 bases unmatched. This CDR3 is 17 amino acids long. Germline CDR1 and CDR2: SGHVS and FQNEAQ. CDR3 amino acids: CASSLAGTSGGAAEQFF. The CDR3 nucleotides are TGTGCCAGCAGCTTAGCAGGGACTAGCGGGGGGGCCGCAGAGCAGTTCTTC.

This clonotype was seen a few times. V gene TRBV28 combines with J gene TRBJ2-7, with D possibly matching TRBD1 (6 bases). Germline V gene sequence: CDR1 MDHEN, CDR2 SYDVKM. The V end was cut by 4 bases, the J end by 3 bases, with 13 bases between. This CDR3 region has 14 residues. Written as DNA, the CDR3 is TGTGCCAGCAGTTGGGCACAGGGCTGCTACGAGCAGTACTTC. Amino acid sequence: CASSWAQGCYEQYF.

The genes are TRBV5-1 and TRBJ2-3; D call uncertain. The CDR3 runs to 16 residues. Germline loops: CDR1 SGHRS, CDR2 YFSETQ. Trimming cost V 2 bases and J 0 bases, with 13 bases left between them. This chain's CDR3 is CASSFPELSSTDTQYF. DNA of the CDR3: TGCGCCAGCAGCTTCCCGGAGCTTTCTAGCACAGATACGCAGTATTTT.

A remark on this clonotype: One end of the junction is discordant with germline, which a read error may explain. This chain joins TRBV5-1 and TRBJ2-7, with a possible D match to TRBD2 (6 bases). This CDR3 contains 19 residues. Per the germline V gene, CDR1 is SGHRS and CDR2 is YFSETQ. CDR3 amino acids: CAGSLAGTGGAPSYNEQYF. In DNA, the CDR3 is TGCGCCGGCAGCTTGGCTGGGACCGGGGGTGCCCCCTCCTACAATGAGCAGTACTTC.

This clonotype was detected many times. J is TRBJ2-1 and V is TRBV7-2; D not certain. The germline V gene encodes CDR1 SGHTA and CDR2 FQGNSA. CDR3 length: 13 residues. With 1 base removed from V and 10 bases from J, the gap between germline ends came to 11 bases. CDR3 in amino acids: CASSLEFTTEQFF. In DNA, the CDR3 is TGTGCCAGCAGCTTAGAATTCACAACGGAGCAGTTCTTC.

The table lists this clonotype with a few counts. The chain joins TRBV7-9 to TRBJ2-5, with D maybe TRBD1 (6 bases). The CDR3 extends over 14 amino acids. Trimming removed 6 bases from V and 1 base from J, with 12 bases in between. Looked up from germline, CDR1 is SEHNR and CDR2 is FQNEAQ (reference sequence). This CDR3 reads CASRPPDSQETQYF. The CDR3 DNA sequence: TGTGCCAGCAGGCCCCCGGACAGCCAAGAGACCCAGTACTTC.

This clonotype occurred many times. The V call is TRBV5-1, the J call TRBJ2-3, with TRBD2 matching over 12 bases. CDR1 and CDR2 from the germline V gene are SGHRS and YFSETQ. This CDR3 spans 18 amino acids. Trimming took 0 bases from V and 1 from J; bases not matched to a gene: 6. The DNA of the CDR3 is TGCGCCAGCAGCTTGGGACTAGCGGGGGTTCGTCGCACAGATACGCAGTATTTT. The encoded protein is CASSLGLAGVRRTDTQYF.

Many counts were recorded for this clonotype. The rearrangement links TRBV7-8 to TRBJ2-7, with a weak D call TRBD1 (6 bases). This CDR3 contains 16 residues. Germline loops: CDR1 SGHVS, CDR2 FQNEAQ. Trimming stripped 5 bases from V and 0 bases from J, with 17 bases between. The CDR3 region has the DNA TGTGCCAGCAGCCCCCCCGGACAGCCCAGCTCCTACGAGCAGTACTTC. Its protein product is CASSPPGQPSSYEQYF. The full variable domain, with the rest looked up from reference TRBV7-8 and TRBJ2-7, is GAGVSQSPRYKVAKRGQDVALRCDPISGHVSLFWYQQALGQGPEFLTYFQNEAQLDKSGLPSDRFFAERPEGSVSTLKIQRTQQEDSAVYLCASSPPGQPSSYEQYFGPGTRLTVT.

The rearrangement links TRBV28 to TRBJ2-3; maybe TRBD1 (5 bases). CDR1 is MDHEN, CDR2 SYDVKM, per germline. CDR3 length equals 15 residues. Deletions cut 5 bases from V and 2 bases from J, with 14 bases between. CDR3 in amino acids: CASSPIGDTTDTQYF. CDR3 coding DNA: TGTGCCAGCAGTCCGATAGGGGATACCACAGATACGCAGTATTTT.

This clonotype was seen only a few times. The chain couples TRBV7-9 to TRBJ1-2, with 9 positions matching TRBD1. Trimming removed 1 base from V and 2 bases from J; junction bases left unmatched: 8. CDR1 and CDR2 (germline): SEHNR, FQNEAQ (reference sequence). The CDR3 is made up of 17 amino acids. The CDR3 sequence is CASSLGGGTGINYGYTF. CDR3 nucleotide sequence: TGTGCCAGCAGCTTAGGTGGGGGGACAGGGATCAACTATGGCTACACCTTC.

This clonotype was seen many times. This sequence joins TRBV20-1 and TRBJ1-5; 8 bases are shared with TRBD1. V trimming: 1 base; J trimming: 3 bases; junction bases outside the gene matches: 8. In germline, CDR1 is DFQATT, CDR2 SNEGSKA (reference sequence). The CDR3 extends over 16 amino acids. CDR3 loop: CSARVGTGGINQPQHF. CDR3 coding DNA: TGCAGTGCTAGAGTCGGAACAGGGGGAATCAATCAGCCCCAGCATTTT.

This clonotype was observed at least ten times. CDR3 bases: TGTGCCAGCAGTGAAGCTGGGGAAGGCTACACCTTC. Protein sequence: CASSEAGEGYTF. The V and J genes are TRBV6-1 and TRBJ1-2, with no clear D. With 0 bases removed from V and 8 bases from J, the gap between germline ends came to 7 bases. CDR1 and CDR2 (germline): MNHNS, SASEGT. The CDR3 runs 12 residues.

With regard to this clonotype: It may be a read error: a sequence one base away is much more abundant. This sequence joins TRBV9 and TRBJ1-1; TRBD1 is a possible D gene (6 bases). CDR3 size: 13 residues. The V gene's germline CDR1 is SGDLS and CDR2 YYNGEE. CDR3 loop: CASNVGQSTEAFF. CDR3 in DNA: TGTGCCAGCAACGTAGGACAGAGCACTGAAGCTTTCTTT.

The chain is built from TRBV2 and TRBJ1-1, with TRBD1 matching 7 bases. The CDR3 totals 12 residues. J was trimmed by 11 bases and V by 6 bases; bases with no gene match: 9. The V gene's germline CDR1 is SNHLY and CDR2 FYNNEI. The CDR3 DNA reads TGTGCCAGCAGCAGGACAGGTTTGTCGGCTTTCTTT. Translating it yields CASSRTGLSAFF. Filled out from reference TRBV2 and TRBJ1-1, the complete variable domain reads EPEVTQTPSHQVTQMGQEVILRCVPISNHLYFYWYRQILGQKVEFLVSFYNNEISEKSEIFDDQFSVERPDGSNFTLKIRSTKLEDSAMYFCASSRTGLSAFFGQGTRLTVV.

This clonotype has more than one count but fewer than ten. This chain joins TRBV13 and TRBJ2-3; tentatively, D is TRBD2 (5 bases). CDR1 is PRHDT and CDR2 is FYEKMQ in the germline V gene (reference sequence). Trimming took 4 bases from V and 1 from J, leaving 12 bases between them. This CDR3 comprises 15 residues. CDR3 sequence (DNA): TGTGCCAGCAGCTCTAGAGGGCCAGGCACAGATACGCAGTATTTT. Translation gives CASSSRGPGTDTQYF.

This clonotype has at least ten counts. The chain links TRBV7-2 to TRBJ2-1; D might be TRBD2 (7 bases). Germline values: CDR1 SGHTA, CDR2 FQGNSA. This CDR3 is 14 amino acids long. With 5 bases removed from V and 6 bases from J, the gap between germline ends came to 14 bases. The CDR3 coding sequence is TGTGCCAGCAGCATAGGGGGGGACGTCAATGAGCAGTTCTTC. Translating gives CASSIGGDVNEQFF. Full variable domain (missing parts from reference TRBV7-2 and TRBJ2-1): GAGVSQSPSNKVTEKGKDVELRCDPISGHTALYWYRQSLGQGLEFLIYFQGNSAPDKSGLPSDRFSAERTGGSVSTLTIQRTQQEDSAVYLCASSIGGDVNEQFFGPGTRLTVL.